One sample yielded the 16 T cell receptor beta chains listed below, sequenced in a study of cytomegalovirus exposure and HLA in healthy donors. A multiplex PCR was run with 60 Vbeta primers and 13 Jbeta primers. Clones were sequenced by immunoSEQ multiplex PCR, and TCRdb holds only the in-frame ones, with some missing. The repertoire has 180,000 or so clones, around 62% of them found once; the top ten carry roughly 2.9%. Source material: PBMCs. Source of these receptors: a man aged 35 to 55 in good health and CMV-seronegative.

This clone showed up just a few times. This chain connects TRBV6-1 to TRBJ1-3; no clear D gene. This CDR3 has 18 amino acids. V was trimmed by 1 base and J by 0 bases, leaving 16 bases between them. Germline V gene lookup returns CDR1 MNHNS and CDR2 SASEGT. The CDR3 region is CASSEGRRPPNSGNTIYF. As DNA, the CDR3 is TGTGCCAGCAGTGAAGGGCGGAGGCCCCCAAACTCTGGAAACACCATATATTTT.

As DNA, the CDR3 is TGTGCCAGCAGCGCCAGGGGATCTAATGAAAAACTGTTTTTT. Amino acids: CASSARGSNEKLFF. V is TRBV6-1 and J is TRBJ1-4; a possible D gene is TRBD1 (6 bases). Trimming stripped 6 bases from V and 3 bases from J, with 11 bases between. Per germline, CDR1 MNHNS and CDR2 SASEGT. This CDR3 has 14 residues.

DNA of the CDR3: TGTGCCTGGAGGGGGAGACGATATGAAAAACTGTTTTTT. Protein sequence: CAWRGRRYEKLFF. V and J are TRBV30 and TRBJ1-4; no clear D gene. Germline CDR1 and CDR2: GTSNPN and SVGIG (reference sequence). The CDR3 is 13 residues long. The V end was cut by 3 bases, the J end by 6 bases, with 11 bases between.

This chain connects TRBV19 to TRBJ2-2, with D perhaps matching TRBD1 (5 bases). Deletions cut 7 bases from V and 8 bases from J, with 20 bases between. In germline, CDR1 is LNHDA, CDR2 SQIVND (reference sequence). This CDR3 has 15 residues. The CDR3 DNA sequence: TGTGCCAGTAAAAGCTGGGGCGCACCAACTGGGGAGCTGTTTTTT. This sequence encodes CASKSWGAPTGELFF.

This clone was found a few times. The chain employs TRBV7-9 and TRBJ2-5, with 14 bases fitting TRBD2. The CDR3 covers 17 residues. CDR1 is SEHNR and CDR2 is FQNEAQ in the germline V gene (reference sequence). V lost 5 bases and J lost 5; bases outside the gene matches: 10. Here the CDR3 DNA reads TGTGCCAGCAGCCCCAGGGGGACTAGCGGGAGAGGGGAGACCCAGTACTTC. This encodes CASSPRGTSGRGETQYF.

V and J are TRBV7-2 and TRBJ1-5; 7 bases line up with TRBD1. CDR3 length: 14 amino acids. Germline V gives CDR1 SGHTA, CDR2 FQGNSA. The junction had 9 bases not matched to a gene; V was cut back by 5 bases and J by 8 bases. DNA for the CDR3: TGTGCCAGCAGCCCCCGACAGGGAATGAAGCCCCAGCATTTT. It specifies CASSPRQGMKPQHF.

V usage is TRBV18 and J usage is TRBJ2-2; D remains unclear. The CDR3 is 17 amino acids. Trimming took 1 base from V and 2 from J, leaving 14 bases between them. Germline V CDR1 and CDR2: KGHSH, LQKENI. The CDR3 DNA follows: TGTGCCAGCTCACCACGACAAAACCCCGGCAACACCGGGGAGCTGTTTTTT. It specifies CASSPRQNPGNTGELFF.

The CDR3 region is CASSPDRGKTDTQYF. The CDR3 DNA is TGTGCCAGCTCACCGGACAGGGGGAAAACAGATACGCAGTATTTT. The chain carries TRBV18 and TRBJ2-3, with 10 bases that match TRBD1. V lost 3 bases and J lost 3; bases outside the gene matches: 3. CDR1 and CDR2 (germline): KGHSH, LQKENI. The CDR3 is 15 residues long.

The chain employs TRBV5-1 and TRBJ1-2; no reliable D call. Trimming removed 1 base from V and 3 bases from J, with 7 bases in between. Germline CDR1 and CDR2: SGHRS and YFSETQ. The CDR3 is 13 residues long. The CDR3 bases are TGCGCCAGCAGCTTGTGGGAGGACTATGGCTACACCTTC. It is translated as CASSLWEDYGYTF. The complete variable domain, with remaining parts taken from reference TRBV5-1 and TRBJ1-2, reads KAGVTQTPRYLIKTRGQQVTLSCSPISGHRSVSWYQQTPGQGLQFLFEYFSETQRNKGNFPGRFSGRQFSNSRSEMNVSTLELGDSALYLCASSLWEDYGYTFGSGTRLTVV.

About this clone: At one end the junction does not follow the germline gene, possibly because of a read error. The chain employs TRBV19 and TRBJ2-3; unclear D gene. This CDR3 contains 17 residues. CDR1 is LNHDA and CDR2 is SQIVND in the germline V gene (reference sequence). The CDR3 DNA reads as TGTGCCAGTAGTATAGAGTCAGCCGCAGGTTACACAGATGCGCAGTATTTT. Protein: CASSIESAAGYTDAQYF.

The rearrangement uses TRBV6-5 and TRBJ1-1; TRBD1 matches at 7 bases. With 6 bases clipped from V and 0 bases from J, the junction kept 7 bases outside the gene matches. This CDR3 has 15 amino acids. Germline CDR1 MNHEY, CDR2 SVGAGI. The CDR3 is CASRIYRGMNTEAFF. As DNA, the CDR3 is TGTGCCAGCAGAATATACAGGGGTATGAACACTGAAGCTTTCTTT.

The chain joins TRBV21-1 to TRBJ2-5; TRBD2 was called by the table and not checked on the DNA. TRBV21-1 counts as a pseudogene. The CDR3 sequence is 13 residues long. The CDR3 loop is CASSPGLLRRGYF. The CDR3, as DNA: TGTGCCAGCAGTCCCGGGTTGCTACGGCGGGGGTACTTC.

The chain carries TRBV5-1 and TRBJ1-5, with 9 positions matching TRBD1. Germline CDR1 SGHRS, CDR2 YFSETQ. CDR3 length: 15 amino acids. V shed 4 bases and J 11 bases; nucleotides not matched to a gene: 13. CDR3: CASSLGTGSLMAQHF. In DNA, the CDR3 is TGCGCCAGCAGCCTAGGGACAGGGTCCCTTATGGCCCAGCATTTT.

The chain couples TRBV27 to TRBJ2-7, with D maybe TRBD1 (8 bases). Germline values: CDR1 MNHEY, CDR2 SMNVEV (reference sequence). The CDR3 is 16 amino acids. Between the trimmed V and J ends, which lost 2 bases and 6 bases, there was a span of 20 bases. The CDR3 sequence is CASSLTGQGGLSEQYF. In nucleotides, the CDR3 is TGTGCCAGCAGTTTAACCGGACAGGGAGGGTTGTCCGAGCAGTACTTC.

CDR3 bases: TGTGCCAGCTCACCAGGCAGGGGGAGGAACACTGAAGCTTTCTTT. Encoded protein: CASSPGRGRNTEAFF. This chain uses TRBV18 with TRBJ1-1, with TRBD1 matching 7 bases. The CDR3 consists of 15 residues. Germline-derived CDR1 and CDR2 are KGHSH and LQKENI. J was trimmed by 1 base and V by 2 bases; bases with no gene match: 4.

The table lists this clone with a few counts. The J gene is TRBJ2-5, the V gene TRBV5-1; D is unresolved. V was clipped by 0 bases and J by 3 bases, with 9 bases between them. The length of the CDR3 is 14 residues. The germline gives CDR1 SGHRS, CDR2 YFSETQ. The CDR3 here is CASSLGAGKETQYF. CDR3 sequence (DNA): TGCGCCAGCAGCTTGGGCGCTGGTAAAGAGACCCAGTACTTC.